Listed below are T cell receptor beta chains from one sample, sequenced in a study of OX40 agonist ivuxolimab in advanced cancers. Sequencing was performed with immunoSEQ multiplex PCR; in TCRdb, only in-frame clones are kept and a portion is missing. The data contain approximately 60,000 clones, about 83% of them seen just once; the ten biggest clones take up approximately 2.8%. Sequenced here: CD4+ or CD8+ T cells sorted from blood, sampled in a trial of the OX40 agonist ivuxolimab. These receptors came from an adult with an advanced solid tumor such as melanoma, head and neck, liver or kidney cancer. CDR3s include the opening cysteine and the closing phenylalanine or tryptophan. D genes are given only for firm matches. Clone size, where shown, is once, few, many, or a class for clones that have expanded.

>TRBJ1-3|-|TRBV5-1|-
TGCGCCAGCAGCTTGGATGGAAACACCATATATTTT
CASSLDGNTIYF
>TRBJ2-5|-|TRBV27|TRBD1
TGTGCCAGCAGTCCCCTGGACAGGCCTCAAGAGACCCAGTACTTC
CASSPLDRPQETQYF
>TRBJ2-1|-|TRBV7-9|TRBD2
TGTGCCAGCAGGGCGGGAGGGAACAATGAGCAGTTCTTC
CASRAGGNNEQFF
>TRBJ1-4|once|TRBV18|-
TGTGCCAGCTCACCATCCGGCAGGCGCGAAAAACTGTTTTTT
CASSPSGRREKLFF
>TRBJ2-7|-|TRBV6-1|TRBD2
TGTGCCCTCGGACCTAGCGGTGGGGGGCAGTACTTC
CALGPSGGGQYF
>TRBJ1-5|-|TRBV21-1|-
TGTGCCAGCAGCAAAGAAGGGCCGGGGCAAATCCTAAATCAGCCCCAGCATTTT
CASSKEGPGQILNQPQHF
>TRBJ2-3|-|TRBV11-2|-
TGTGCCAGCAGCAGGGGACTCACAGATACGCAGTATTTT
CASSRGLTDTQYF
>TRBJ2-5|-|TRBV6-5|-
TGTGCCAGCAGACCCCAGGGGCTGGAGACCCAGTACTTC
CASRPQGLETQYF
>TRBJ2-2|-|TRBV10-1|TRBD2
TGCGCCAGCAGTGGATGGCTAGCGGGAGGGCCGGGAATCCCCGGGGAGCTGTTTTTT
CASSGWLAGGPGIPGELFF
>TRBJ1-5|-|TRBV28|TRBD1
TGTGCCAGCAGGTTGGGACAGCCCAGTCAGCCCCAGCATTTT
CASRLGQPSQPQHF
>TRBJ1-6|-|TRBV19|-
TGTGCCAGTAGTATTATCCGGGAAGTCTGGGATAATTCACCCCTCCACTTT
CASSIIREVWDNSPLHF
>TRBJ1-6|-|TRBV27|TRBD1
TGTGCCAGCAGGCCCCAGGGACAGGGGCGGTCCGGGTATTCACCCCTCCACTTT
CASRPQGQGRSGYSPLHF
>TRBJ2-1|-|TRBV5-3|-
TGTGCCAGAAGCTTGCGCTACAATGAGCAGTTCTTC
CARSLRYNEQFF
>TRBJ1-4|-|TRBV11-2|-
TGTGCCAGCAGCGAAATCCGCGGTCGTGAAAAACTGTTTTTT
CASSEIRGREKLFF
>TRBJ2-1|-|TRBV2|TRBD2
TGTGCCAGCAGTCCAGAGACTAGCGGGAGGAAGGGTGAGCAGTTCTTC
CASSPETSGRKGEQFF
>TRBJ2-1|-|TRBV18|-
TGTGCCAGCTCTCCATTTGGGGTAAGGGACTGGAGGAGGGCCTACAATGAGCAGTTCTTC
CASSPFGVRDWRRAYNEQFF
>TRBJ1-5|-|TRBV4-2|TRBD1
TGTGCCAGCAGCCATGCCACAGGGGTTGACCAGCCCCAGCATTTT
CASSHATGVDQPQHF
>TRBJ2-5|-|TRBV27|TRBD1
TGTGCCAGCAGTCGTCGCCCGCTACAGGGGGCGACGGTGTGGGTAAAGGAGACCCAGTACTTC
CASSRRPLQGATVWVKETQYF
>TRBJ2-3|-|TRBV5-1|-
TGCGCCAGCAGCTTGGTACGGGGGAACACAGATACGCAGTATTTT
CASSLVRGNTDTQYF
>TRBJ1-2|-|TRBV29-1|-
TGCAGCGTTGAAGATGAAAGGGTCGGCTACACCTTC
CSVEDERVGYTF
>TRBJ2-3|-|TRBV4-1|-
TGCGCCAGCAGCCATGCGGACGTCCGGCGGAGCACAGATACGCAGTATTTT
CASSHADVRRSTDTQYF
>TRBJ2-1|-|TRBV10-2|-
TGCGCCAGCAGTGAGTCGTACAATGAGCAGTTCTTC
CASSESYNEQFF
>TRBJ2-6|-|TRBV7-3|TRBD1
TGTGCCACAAGGACAGGCACCTCTGGGGCCAACGTCCTGACTTTC
CATRTGTSGANVLTF
>TRBJ1-1|few|TRBV6-5|-
TGTGCCAGCAGTTACCGACCGAGTGAAGTCACTGAAGCTTTCTTT
CASSYRPSEVTEAFF